This TCR beta chain is drawn from a study of blood T cells in healthy people across ages. Study observations and caveats: TCR beta diversity per million T cells fell roughly linearly with age.

To note about this clonotype: Its specificity is not known.

Germline CDR1 SQVTM, CDR2 ANQGSEA. The CDR3 totals 15 residues. V was cut by 2 bases and J by 3 bases, with 17 bases left in between. A second PCR, run for roughly 7 to 12 cycles, used a sample-barcoded 5' primer plus a J-beta primer mix. TCRdb recomputed calls from the 5' RACE reads with MiXCR, one row per CDR3 protein. The sample lists over 1.5 million distinct CDR3 sequences; roughly 50% were seen once. Sequencing used blood. The TCR sequence derives from a woman aged 40 to 50 in good health. This rearrangement joins TRBV29-1 to TRBJ2-7; a possible D gene is TRBD1 (5 bases). In DNA form, the CDR3 reads TGCAGCGTTGAAACGGCAGGGATTCTTTACTACGAGCAGTACTTC. Translation: CSVETAGILYYEQYF.